This paragraph covers one T cell receptor (beta chain) sequence. The antigen is unknown. These data originate in a study of beta chain features in type 1 diabetes. Deletions cut 0 bases from V and 4 bases from J, with 15 bases between. This CDR3 contains 16 residues. Per germline, CDR1 SGHAT and CDR2 FQNNGV. The study reverse transcribed the entire isolated RNA, so it sequenced expressed TCRB transcripts. Profiled with immunoSEQ multiplex PCR; TCRdb holds only in-frame clones, not every one. The table records roughly 220,000 clones, more than 15% of them present only once. Whole-study results and caveats: For Type 1 diabetes patients, all four CD4+ subsets carried TCRB CDR3s that were moderately but significantly shorter.

Sequencing was done on a sample of naive CD4+ T cells from blood. The clonotype originates from a young man with type 1 diabetes. This sequence joins TRBV11-2 and TRBJ1-1; perhaps TRBD1 as D (5 bases). CDR3 in amino acids: CASSLDYGRVGTEAFF. DNA for the CDR3: TGTGCCAGCAGCTTAGATTACGGCAGGGTTGGCACTGAAGCTTTCTTT.